This TCR beta chain was sequenced during a study of blood T cell repertoires in COVID-19. The length of the CDR3 is 11 residues. V dropped 11 bases and J dropped 2 bases, with 10 bases sitting between them. Germline V gene sequence: CDR1 ENHRY, CDR2 SYGVKD. Data came from immunoSEQ multiplex PCR; TCRdb stores just in-frame clones and leaves some out. The sample has more than 35,000 clones, roughly 80% seen once. Sequenced: peripheral blood. The source of this sequence is a man between 65 and 85 years old with acute or convalescent COVID-19. The rearrangement links TRBV10-3 to TRBJ2-7; possible D gene TRBD1, 6 bases. The CDR3 region has the DNA TGTGCCGCTGGACAGACCTACGAGCAGTACTTC. Its translation is CAAGQTYEQYF.